These 14 T cell receptor beta chains came from one sample sequenced in a study of Graves' ophthalmopathy and Graves' hyperthyroidism. Investigators amplified TCR beta CDR3 regions from RNA transcripts. Second-round multiplex PCR came after first-round RT-PCR with HTBI primers. Using its own MiXCR run on the multiplex PCR reads, TCRdb lists one record per CDR3 protein. The table lists just over 400,000 distinct CDR3 sequences, over 20% of them singletons. Sequenced sample: peripheral blood. The origin of the receptors is a woman aged 18-29 years with stable Graves' hyperthyroidism.

At least ten counts were recorded for this clonotype. V gene TRBV5-1 combines with J gene TRBJ2-7; perhaps TRBD2 as D (6 bases). This CDR3 region has 12 residues. The V and J ends lost 4 bases and 2 bases respectively, with 7 bases between them. Germline-derived CDR1 and CDR2 are SGHRS and YFSETQ. The CDR3 region is CASSREPYEQYF. CDR3 DNA: TGCGCCAGCAGCCGGGAGCCCTACGAGCAGTACTTC.

The table lists this clonotype with many counts. The CDR3 sequence: CSASGTANTGELFF. The CDR3 region has the DNA TGCAGTGCTTCCGGGACAGCGAACACCGGGGAGCTGTTTTTT. The chain combines TRBV20-1 with TRBJ2-2; 7 positions match TRBD1. The length of the CDR3 is 14 residues. Germline lookup yields CDR1 DFQATT and CDR2 SNEGSKA (reference sequence). With V trimmed by 5 bases and J by 0 bases, 3 bases remained unmatched.

About this clonotype itself: One junction end does not reproduce the germline sequence, and a read error may be involved. The V and J genes are TRBV3-1 and TRBJ2-2; 7 nucleotides align to TRBD2. CDR3 length: 19 residues. CDR1 is LGHDT, CDR2 YNNKEL, per germline (reference sequence). The CDR3 reads CSSSPLGRSSGRNTGELFF. The CDR3 nucleotides are TGTTCCAGCAGCCCTCTGGGTAGGTCTAGCGGTAGGAACACCGGGGAGCTGTTTTTT.

In its sample, this clonotype was seen a few times. The rearrangement joins TRBV4-3 to TRBJ2-7; no reliable D call. This CDR3 comprises 15 residues. The germline V gene has CDR1 LGHNA and CDR2 YSLEER. Trimming took 0 bases from V and 3 from J, leaving 12 bases between them. The CDR3 sequence is CASSQEAGPSYEQYF. The CDR3 nucleotides read TGCGCCAGCAGCCAAGAGGCAGGCCCCAGCTACGAGCAGTACTTC.

There are many counts of this clonotype. The chain carries TRBV6-2 or TRBV6-3 and TRBJ2-7; 7 bases line up with TRBD2. Trimming removed 6 bases from V and 5 bases from J; junction bases left unmatched: 10. The germline CDR1 and CDR2 sequences are MNHEY and SVGEGT. This CDR3 contains 14 residues. This CDR3 is CASSPSGVANEQYF. The CDR3 coding sequence is TGTGCCAGCAGCCCGAGCGGGGTGGCCAACGAGCAGTACTTC.

The table lists this clonotype with many counts. The V and J genes are TRBV11-2 and TRBJ2-5; tentative D call: TRBD1 (5 bases). The ends were cut back, 0 bases at V and 2 bases at J, with 7 bases in the middle. Germline values: CDR1 SGHAT, CDR2 FQNNGV. This CDR3 region has 14 residues. This chain's CDR3 is CASSLDQGQETQYF. In DNA form, the CDR3 reads TGTGCCAGCAGCTTAGATCAGGGTCAAGAGACCCAGTACTTC.

This clonotype was detected many times. CDR3 sequence reads: CASSFTGGAGTEAFF. Here the CDR3 DNA reads TGTGCCAGCAGTTTTACAGGGGGCGCGGGCACTGAAGCTTTCTTT. The genes are TRBV28 and TRBJ1-1, with 9 bases lining up with TRBD1. Germline CDR1 and CDR2: MDHEN and SYDVKM. The CDR3 runs to 15 residues. The V gene end was trimmed by 3 bases and the J gene end by 4 bases; junction bases not matched to a gene: 6.

This clonotype was seen at least ten times. The chain carries TRBV30 and TRBJ1-1; D is unclear. From germline, CDR1 is GTSNPN and CDR2 SVGIG (reference sequence). The CDR3 covers 13 residues. Trimming pared 1 base from V and 3 bases from J, leaving 9 bases between. The CDR3 here is CAWSGRRDTEAFF. In DNA, the CDR3 is TGTGCCTGGAGTGGTAGAAGGGACACTGAAGCTTTCTTT.

This clonotype was recorded at least ten times. The gene calls are TRBV7-2 and TRBJ1-3; D is unresolved. Germline V gene lookup returns CDR1 SGHTA and CDR2 FQGNSA. The V gene lost 3 bases and the J gene lost 0 bases, with 9 bases spanning the gap. The length of the CDR3 is 15 residues. The CDR3 sequence is CASSFQRFSGNTIYF. The CDR3 coding sequence is TGTGCCAGCAGCTTCCAGAGGTTCTCTGGAAACACCATATATTTT.

The J gene is TRBJ2-2, the V gene TRBV6-2 or TRBV6-3; 9 bases agree with TRBD2. J was trimmed by 6 bases and V by 7 bases; bases with no gene match: 18. Per germline, CDR1 MNHEY and CDR2 SVGEGT. The CDR3 spans 18 residues. CDR3 sequence: CASKSPPGLAGLPGELFF. The CDR3, as DNA: TGTGCCAGCAAAAGCCCCCCCGGGCTAGCGGGGTTACCCGGGGAGCTGTTTTTT.

The chain recombines TRBV6-5 with TRBJ1-2, with a possible D match to TRBD1 (5 bases). V was trimmed by 8 bases and J by 4 bases, leaving 20 bases between them. Germline V gene sequence: CDR1 MNHEY, CDR2 SVGAGI. The CDR3 totals 15 residues. CDR3 protein: CASGRTSRGGYGYTF. The CDR3 DNA reads TGTGCCAGCGGTCGTACTTCCCGGGGCGGCTATGGCTACACCTTC.

This clonotype was counted at least ten times. V gene TRBV6-5 combines with J gene TRBJ1-3; 8 bases match TRBD1. Germline CDR1 reads MNHEY; CDR2 reads SVGAGI. The CDR3 consists of 16 residues. Trimming at V came to 2 bases and at J to 4 bases, leaving 7 bases not matched to a gene. CDR3 region: CASSYTGQGVGNTIYF. In nucleotides, the CDR3 is TGTGCCAGCAGTTACACAGGACAGGGAGTAGGAAACACCATATATTTT.

This clonotype was observed at least ten times. The junction differs from germline at one of its ends, possibly a read error. This sequence joins TRBV5-1 and TRBJ2-4, with TRBD1 identical over 8 bases. This CDR3 spans 16 amino acids. Germline CDR1 SGHRS, CDR2 YFSETQ. CDR3 sequence (DNA): TGCGCCAGCAGCTTGGAGGGACAGGCACACCGTAACATTAAGTACTTC. Translating gives CASSLEGQAHRNIKYF.

This clonotype was found many times. This chain links TRBV5-1 with TRBJ2-2; 11 bases line up with TRBD2. The germline V gene encodes CDR1 SGHRS and CDR2 YFSETQ. The CDR3 has 15 residues. Trimming at V came to 4 bases and at J to 5 bases, leaving 4 bases not matched to a gene. CDR3 residues: CASSGTSGSTGELFF. For the CDR3, the DNA is TGCGCCAGCAGCGGGACTAGCGGTTCGACCGGGGAGCTGTTTTTT.